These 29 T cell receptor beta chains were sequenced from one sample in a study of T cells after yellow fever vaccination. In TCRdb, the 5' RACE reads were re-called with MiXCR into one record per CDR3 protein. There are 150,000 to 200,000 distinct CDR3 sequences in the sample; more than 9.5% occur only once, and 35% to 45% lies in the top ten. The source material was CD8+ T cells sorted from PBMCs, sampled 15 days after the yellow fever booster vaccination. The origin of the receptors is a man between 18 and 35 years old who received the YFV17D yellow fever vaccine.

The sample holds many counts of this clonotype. The CDR3 reads CASGRGYNEQFF. CDR3 DNA: TGTGCCAGCGGCCGGGGATACAATGAGCAGTTCTTC. The V and J genes are TRBV7-2 and TRBJ2-1, with D possibly being TRBD2 (5 bases). The CDR3 totals 12 residues. V gave up 8 bases and J gave up 4 bases, with 9 bases separating them. Germline values: CDR1 SGHTA, CDR2 FQGNSA.

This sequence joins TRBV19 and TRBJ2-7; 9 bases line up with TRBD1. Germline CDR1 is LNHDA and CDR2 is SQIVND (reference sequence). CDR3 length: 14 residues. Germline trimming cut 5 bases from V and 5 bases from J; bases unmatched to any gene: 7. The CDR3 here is CASSPGQGNNEQYF. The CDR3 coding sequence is TGTGCCAGTAGTCCGGGACAGGGCAATAACGAGCAGTACTTC.

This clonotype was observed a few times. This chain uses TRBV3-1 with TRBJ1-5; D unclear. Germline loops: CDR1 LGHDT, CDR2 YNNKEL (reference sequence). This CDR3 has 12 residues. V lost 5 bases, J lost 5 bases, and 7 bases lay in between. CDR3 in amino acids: CASSSRDQPQHF. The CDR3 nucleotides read TGTGCCAGCAGCTCCCGAGATCAGCCCCAGCATTTT.

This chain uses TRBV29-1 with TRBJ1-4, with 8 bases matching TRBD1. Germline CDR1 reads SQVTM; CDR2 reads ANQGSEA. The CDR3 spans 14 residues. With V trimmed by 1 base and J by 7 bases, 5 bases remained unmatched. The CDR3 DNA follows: TGCAGCGTTGAAGTGGCAGGGGGCGGTGAAAAACTGTTTTTT. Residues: CSVEVAGGGEKLFF.

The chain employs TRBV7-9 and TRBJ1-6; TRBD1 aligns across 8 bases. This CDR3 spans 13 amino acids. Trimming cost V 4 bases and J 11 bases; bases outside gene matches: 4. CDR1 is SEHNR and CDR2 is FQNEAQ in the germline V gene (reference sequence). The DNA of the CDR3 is TGTGCCAGCAGCTCCGAGACAGGGGCACCCCTCCACTTT. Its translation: CASSSETGAPLHF. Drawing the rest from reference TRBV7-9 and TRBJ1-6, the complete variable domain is DTGVSQNPRHKITKRGQNVTFRCDPISEHNRLYWYRQTLGQGPEFLTYFQNEAQLEKSRLLSDRFSAERPKGSFSTLEIQRTEQGDSAMYLCASSSETGAPLHFGNGTRLTVT.

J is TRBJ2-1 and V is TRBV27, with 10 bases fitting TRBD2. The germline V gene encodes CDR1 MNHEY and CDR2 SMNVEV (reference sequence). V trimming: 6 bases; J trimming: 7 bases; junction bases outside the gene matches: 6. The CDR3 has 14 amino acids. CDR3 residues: CASRDSGGLNEQFF. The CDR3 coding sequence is TGTGCCAGCAGGGATAGCGGGGGGCTTAATGAGCAGTTCTTC.

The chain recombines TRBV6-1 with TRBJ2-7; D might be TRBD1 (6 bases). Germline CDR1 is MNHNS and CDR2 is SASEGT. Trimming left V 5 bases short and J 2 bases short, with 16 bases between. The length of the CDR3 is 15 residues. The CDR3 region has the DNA TGTGCCAGCAGTCCACGACAGGACACCACCTACGAGCAGTACTTC. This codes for CASSPRQDTTYEQYF.

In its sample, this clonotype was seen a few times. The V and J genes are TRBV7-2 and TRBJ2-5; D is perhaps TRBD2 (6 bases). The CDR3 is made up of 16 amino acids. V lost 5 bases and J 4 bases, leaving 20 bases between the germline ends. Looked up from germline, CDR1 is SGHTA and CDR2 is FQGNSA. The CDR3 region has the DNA TGTGCCAGCAGCCCCTTGGGCGGGGCCCCAGCAGAGACCCAGTACTTC. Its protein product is CASSPLGGAPAETQYF.

The CDR3 sequence is CASSLTGNGQPQHF. The CDR3 DNA sequence: TGTGCCAGCAGCTTAACAGGGAATGGACAGCCCCAGCATTTT. The chain joins TRBV7-9 to TRBJ1-5; TRBD1 might be the D (6 bases). V was cut by 2 bases and J by 7 bases, with 12 bases left in between. CDR1 is SEHNR and CDR2 is FQNEAQ in the germline V gene (reference sequence). CDR3 length: 14 amino acids.

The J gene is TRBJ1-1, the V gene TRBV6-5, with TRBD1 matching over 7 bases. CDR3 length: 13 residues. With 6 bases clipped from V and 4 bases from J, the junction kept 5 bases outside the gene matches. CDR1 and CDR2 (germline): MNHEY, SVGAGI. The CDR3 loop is CASRTGMSTEAFF. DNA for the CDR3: TGTGCCAGCAGGACAGGGATGAGCACTGAAGCTTTCTTT.

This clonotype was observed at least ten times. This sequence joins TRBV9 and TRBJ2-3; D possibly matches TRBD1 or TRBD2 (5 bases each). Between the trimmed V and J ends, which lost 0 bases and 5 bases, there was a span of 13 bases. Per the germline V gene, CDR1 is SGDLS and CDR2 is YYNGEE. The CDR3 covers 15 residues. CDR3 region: CASSVDGASGDTQYF. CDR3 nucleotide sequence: TGTGCCAGCAGCGTAGACGGGGCTTCTGGAGATACGCAGTATTTT.

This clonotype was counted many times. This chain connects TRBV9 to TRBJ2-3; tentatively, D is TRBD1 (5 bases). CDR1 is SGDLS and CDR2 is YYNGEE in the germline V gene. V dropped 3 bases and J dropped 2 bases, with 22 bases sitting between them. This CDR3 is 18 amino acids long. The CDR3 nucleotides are TGTGCCAGCAGCGCCGAGAAGCCTGGGGCCCGAATCACAGATACGCAGTATTTT. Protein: CASSAEKPGARITDTQYF. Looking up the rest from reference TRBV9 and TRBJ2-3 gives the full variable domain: DSGVTQTPKHLITATGQRVTLRCSPRSGDLSVYWYQQSLDQGLQFLIQYYNGEERAKGNILERFSAQQFPDLHSELNLSSLELGDSALYFCASSAEKPGARITDTQYFGPGTRLTVL.

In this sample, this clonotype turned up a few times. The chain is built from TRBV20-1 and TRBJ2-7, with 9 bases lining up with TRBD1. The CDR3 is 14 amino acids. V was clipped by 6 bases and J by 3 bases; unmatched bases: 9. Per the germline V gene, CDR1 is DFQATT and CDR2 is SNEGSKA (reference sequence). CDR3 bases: TGCAGTGCCAGGGACAGGGTCTCGGTCTACGAGCAGTACTTC. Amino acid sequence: CSARDRVSVYEQYF.

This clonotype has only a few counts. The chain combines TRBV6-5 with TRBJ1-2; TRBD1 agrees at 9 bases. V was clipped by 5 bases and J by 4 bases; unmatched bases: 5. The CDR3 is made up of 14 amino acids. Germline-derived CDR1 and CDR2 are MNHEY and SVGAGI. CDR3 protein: CASSATGGSYGYTF. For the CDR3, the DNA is TGTGCCAGCAGTGCAACAGGGGGCTCCTATGGCTACACCTTC.

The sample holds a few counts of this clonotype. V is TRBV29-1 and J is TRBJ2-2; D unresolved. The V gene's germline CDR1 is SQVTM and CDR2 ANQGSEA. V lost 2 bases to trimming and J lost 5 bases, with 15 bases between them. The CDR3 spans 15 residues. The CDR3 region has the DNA TGCAGCGTTGAAACGCCGGGCGGACGTACCGGGGAGCTGTTTTTT. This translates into CSVETPGGRTGELFF.

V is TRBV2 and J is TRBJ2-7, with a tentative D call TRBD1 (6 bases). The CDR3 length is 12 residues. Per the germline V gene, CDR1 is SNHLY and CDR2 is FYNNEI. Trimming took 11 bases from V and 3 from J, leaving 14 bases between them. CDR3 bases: TGTGCCGGCCGACAGGAAGACTACGAGCAGTACGTC. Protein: CAGRQEDYEQYV.

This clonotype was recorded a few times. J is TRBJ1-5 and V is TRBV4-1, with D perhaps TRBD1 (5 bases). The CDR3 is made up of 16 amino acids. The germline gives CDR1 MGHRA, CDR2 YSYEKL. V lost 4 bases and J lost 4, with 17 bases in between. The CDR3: CASSPIETALNQPQHF. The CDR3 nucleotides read TGCGCCAGCAGCCCTATCGAGACAGCGTTGAATCAGCCCCAGCATTTT.

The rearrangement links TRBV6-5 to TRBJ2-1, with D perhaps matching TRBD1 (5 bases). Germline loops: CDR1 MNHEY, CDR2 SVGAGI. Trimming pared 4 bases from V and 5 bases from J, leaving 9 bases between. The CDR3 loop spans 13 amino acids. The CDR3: CASSLKGNNEQFF. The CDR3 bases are TGTGCCAGCAGTTTAAAGGGGAACAATGAGCAGTTCTTC.

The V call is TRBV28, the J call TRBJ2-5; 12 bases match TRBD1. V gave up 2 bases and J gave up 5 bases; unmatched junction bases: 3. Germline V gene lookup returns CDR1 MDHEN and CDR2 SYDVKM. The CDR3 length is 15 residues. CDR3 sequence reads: CASSLRDRGLETQYF. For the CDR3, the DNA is TGTGCCAGCAGTTTAAGGGACAGGGGGCTGGAGACCCAGTACTTC.

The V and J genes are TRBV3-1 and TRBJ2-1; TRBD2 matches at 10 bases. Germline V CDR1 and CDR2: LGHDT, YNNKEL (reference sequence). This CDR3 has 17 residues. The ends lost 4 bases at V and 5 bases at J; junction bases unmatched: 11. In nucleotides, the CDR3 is TGTGCCAGCAGCCCCGCCTCTAGCGGGGGTTCTCACAATGAGCAGTTCTTC. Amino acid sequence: CASSPASSGGSHNEQFF.

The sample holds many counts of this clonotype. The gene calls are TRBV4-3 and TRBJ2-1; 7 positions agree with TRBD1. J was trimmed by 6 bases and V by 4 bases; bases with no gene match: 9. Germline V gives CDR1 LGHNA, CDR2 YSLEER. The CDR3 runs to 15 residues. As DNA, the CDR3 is TGCGCCAGCAGCCGGAGTCTCCGGGACAGCAATGAGCAGTTCTTC. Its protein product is CASSRSLRDSNEQFF.

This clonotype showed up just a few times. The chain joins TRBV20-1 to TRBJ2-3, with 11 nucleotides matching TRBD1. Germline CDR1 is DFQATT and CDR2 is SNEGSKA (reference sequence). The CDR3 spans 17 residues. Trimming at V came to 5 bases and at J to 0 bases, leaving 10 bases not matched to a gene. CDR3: CSAQPGQGVASTDTQYF. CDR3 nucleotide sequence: TGCAGTGCTCAACCGGGACAGGGGGTCGCTAGCACAGATACGCAGTATTTT.

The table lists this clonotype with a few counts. DNA for the CDR3: TGCGCCAGCAGCCCAGGGCCGCCGAGGGAGCTGTTTTTT. As protein: CASSPGPPRELFF. The chain recombines TRBV4-1 with TRBJ2-2; D possibly corresponds to TRBD1 (5 bases). V dropped 4 bases and J dropped 9 bases, with 12 bases sitting between them. The CDR3 is made up of 13 amino acids. Germline V CDR1 and CDR2: MGHRA, YSYEKL.

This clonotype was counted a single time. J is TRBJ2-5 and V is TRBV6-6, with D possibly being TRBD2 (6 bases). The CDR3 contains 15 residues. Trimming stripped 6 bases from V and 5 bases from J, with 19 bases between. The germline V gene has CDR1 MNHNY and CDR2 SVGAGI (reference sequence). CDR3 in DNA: TGTGCCAGCAGGGACGCCGCGGGGCCGTGGGAGACCCAGTACTTC. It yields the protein CASRDAAGPWETQYF.

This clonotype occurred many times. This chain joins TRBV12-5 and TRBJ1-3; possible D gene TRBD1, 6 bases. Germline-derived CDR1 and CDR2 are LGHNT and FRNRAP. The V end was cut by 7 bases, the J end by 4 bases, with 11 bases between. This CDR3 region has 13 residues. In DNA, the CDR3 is TGTGCTAGTGTCGCAGGGGACGGAAACACCATATATTTT. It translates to CASVAGDGNTIYF.

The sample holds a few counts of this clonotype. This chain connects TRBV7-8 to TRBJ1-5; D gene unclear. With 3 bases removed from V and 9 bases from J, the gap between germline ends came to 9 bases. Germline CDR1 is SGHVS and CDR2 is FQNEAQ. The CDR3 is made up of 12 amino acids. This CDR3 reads CASSFGFRPQHF. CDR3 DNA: TGTGCCAGCAGCTTCGGCTTTCGGCCCCAGCATTTT.

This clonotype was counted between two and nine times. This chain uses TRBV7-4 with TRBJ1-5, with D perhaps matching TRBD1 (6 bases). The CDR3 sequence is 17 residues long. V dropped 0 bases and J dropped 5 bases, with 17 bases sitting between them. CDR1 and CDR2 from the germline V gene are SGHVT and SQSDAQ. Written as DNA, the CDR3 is TGTGCCAGCAGCTTAGCGCCCCCAGGGGAGGGCCATCAGCCCCAGCATTTT. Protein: CASSLAPPGEGHQPQHF.

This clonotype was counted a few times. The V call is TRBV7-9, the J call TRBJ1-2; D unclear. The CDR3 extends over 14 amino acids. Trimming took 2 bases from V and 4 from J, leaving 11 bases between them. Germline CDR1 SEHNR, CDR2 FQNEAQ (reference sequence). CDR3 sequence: CASSLMGRAYGYTF. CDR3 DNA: TGTGCCAGCAGCTTAATGGGTAGGGCCTATGGCTACACCTTC.

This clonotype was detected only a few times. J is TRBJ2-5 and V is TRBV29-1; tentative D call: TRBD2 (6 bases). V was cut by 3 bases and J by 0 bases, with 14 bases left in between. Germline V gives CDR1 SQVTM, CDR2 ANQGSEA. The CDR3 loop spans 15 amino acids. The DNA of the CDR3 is TGCAGCGTTGAGTTTGTAGGGGACTACCAAGAGACCCAGTACTTC. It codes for CSVEFVGDYQETQYF.